This T cell receptor (beta chain) is drawn from a study of blood T cell repertoires in COVID-19 (TCRdb year 2020). Describing the broader study: The collaborator samples originated in the United States, Italy and Spain and spanned the acute and convalescent phases of COVID-19. Subjects who had been exposed to COVID-19, were actively infected with it, or had recovered from it provided the deeply sampled blood TCRbeta repertoires that made up the dataset. A freely available public database, intended as a resource for researchers studying the immune response to SARS-CoV-2, is where the repertoires were released. Where available, HLA class I and class II types were obtained from metadata supplied by the sample provider rather than from assay-based typing. The material from the prospective study consisted of cDNA or gDNA derived from T cells, B-cell-depleted T cells, or PBMCs. A de-identified subject ID, COVID-19 status, age in years and sex were almost always included in the sample metadata. The samples were drawn from two sources: the first 160 participants of the ongoing ImmuneRACE study, and 1,254 subjects contributed by 6 global collaborators.

In the prospective study, participants were roughly 18 to 89 years old, resided in approximately 22 geographic areas of the United States, and were enrolled through a virtual design. In the prospective study, participants were assigned to cohorts based on the clinical history participants reported in a screening survey and a study questionnaire. Recovered participants in ImmuneRACE Cohort 3 were defined as having two consecutive negative NP/OP PCR tests, clearance from a healthcare professional, or resolution of symptoms. In the prospective study, mobile phlebotomists collected whole blood, serum and a nasopharyngeal or oropharyngeal swab from each participant. Participants in the prospective study had the option to provide additional blood draws and questionnaires over a roughly 2-month period. Before DNA extraction, blood samples from the prospective study were shipped at room temperature or frozen.

TCRbeta CDR3 regions were amplified from genomic DNA using the immunoSEQ Assay, a bias-controlled multiplex PCR. As for the original processing: Within the assay, amplification of reference gene primers was used to estimate how many nucleated cells each sample contained. To quantify the absolute abundance of each unique TCRbeta CDR3 rearrangement, sequence reads were collapsed and filtered. Productive Simpson clonality was computed per sample as the square root of Simpson's diversity index over productive rearrangements. The clones in this table, taken by TCRdb from immuneACCESS, are in-frame only. Not every clone is retained; where verified, under half of the shortfall comes from an unresolved V gene, and the cause of the rest is unknown. V and J calls and clone size are those listed in that table; D and trimming were worked out from the DNA. The sample has 300,000 to 350,000 clones on record, about 90% of them singletons. The top ten clonotypes cover 0.9% to 1.2% of the sample.

Notes on this clone: The antigen it recognizes is unknown. There are no base qualities to consult, and no much larger clone falls within one base.

Inclusive of the bounding cysteine and phenylalanine, the CDR3 is 15 residues long. Of the read, only the CDR3 DNA is kept; its 45 bases are in frame from base 1. V is reduced by 6 bases and J by 0 bases, leaving a spacing of 9 bases between them. From a lookup of the germline V gene, CDR1 and CDR2 are MRHNA and SNTAGT. The investigation overall reported the following: How much clinical and demographic metadata was included differed by source and by participant, and the metadata was provided uncurated.

Source material: PBMCs or T cells enriched from blood (not recorded which). The V gene is TRBV6-4 and the J gene is TRBJ1-6, with no reliable assignment of the D segment. The source is a woman younger than 45 who had recovered from COVID-19. In nucleotides, the sequence is TGTGCCAGCAGACAGAAGAGCTCCTATAATTCACCCCTCCACTTT. Its protein product is CASRQKSSYNSPLHF.